Shown below are 15 T cell receptor beta chains from a single sample sequenced in a study of CD8+ T cells in alopecia areata. Sequencing used cDNA as its template, made by extracting RNA and reverse transcribing it. Measured with immunoSEQ multiplex PCR; TCRdb has only the in-frame clones, and not every one. Counted here are about 98,000 clones, about 45% occurring once; the ten biggest clones make up roughly 0.83%. The sequenced sample consisted of CD4+ T cells sorted from blood. These receptors were obtained from a human donor with alopecia areata.

This clone was counted only a few times. The chain is built from TRBV29-1 and TRBJ2-3; D not certain. Per germline, CDR1 SQVTM and CDR2 ANQGSEA. The V and J ends lost 3 bases and 5 bases respectively, with 12 bases between them. The CDR3 length is 13 residues. Written as DNA, the CDR3 is TGCAGCGTTGACAGTCGCTTTGGAGATACGCAGTATTTT. This sequence encodes CSVDSRFGDTQYF.

Notes on this clone: Other DNA sequences from this sample encode an identical CDR3 as well. The chain has TRBV29-1 and TRBJ2-3; 9 bases are a match to TRBD2. The CDR3 totals 14 residues. Germline CDR1 reads SQVTM; CDR2 reads ANQGSEA. V lost 4 bases, J lost 1 base, and 3 bases stayed unmatched. The CDR3 bases are TGCAGCGTTGTAGCGGGAGCCGGCACAGATACGCAGTATTTT. Protein sequence: CSVVAGAGTDTQYF.

This clone occurred a few times. The chain uses TRBV5-1 and TRBJ2-4; D is possibly TRBD2 (5 bases). With 0 bases removed from V and 0 bases from J, the gap between germline ends came to 7 bases. The CDR3 has 15 amino acids. CDR1 and CDR2 (germline): SGHRS, YFSETQ. The CDR3 reads CASSLDGLAKNIQYF. The CDR3, as DNA: TGCGCCAGCAGCTTGGACGGACTAGCCAAAAACATTCAGTACTTC.

This clone has just a few counts. The gene calls are TRBV19 and TRBJ1-1, with 9 bases fitting TRBD1. Germline V CDR1 and CDR2: LNHDA, SQIVND (reference sequence). This CDR3 region has 15 residues. J lost 3 bases, V lost 6 bases, and 8 bases had no gene match. In DNA, the CDR3 is TGTGCCAGTAGGCAGAACAGGGGGCGTGACACTGAAGCTTTCTTT. Translated: CASRQNRGRDTEAFF.

The CDR3 nucleotides read TGTGCCAGCAGCGTAGGTCCGGTGGCGGGTGAGCAGTTCTTC. Translating it yields CASSVGPVAGEQFF. The chain joins TRBV9 to TRBJ2-1; D is perhaps TRBD2 (5 bases). The CDR3 has 14 amino acids. Germline-derived CDR1 and CDR2 are SGDLS and YYNGEE. V was shortened by 0 bases and J by 9 bases, with 13 bases between the two germline ends.

This chain uses TRBV2 with TRBJ1-5; the D gene is possibly TRBD1 (5 bases). This CDR3 comprises 15 residues. CDR1 and CDR2 from the germline V gene are SNHLY and FYNNEI. V lost 4 bases and J lost 2, with 12 bases in between. CDR3 bases: TGTGCCAGCAGTGCCGTAACAGGACGCAATCAGCCCCAGCATTTT. Its translation is CASSAVTGRNQPQHF.

V and J are TRBV30 and TRBJ2-7; D is ambiguous. Germline V gene data show CDR1 as GTSNPN and CDR2 as SVGIG (reference sequence). V was shortened by 1 base and J by 4 bases, with 8 bases between the two germline ends. The CDR3 has 12 residues. The CDR3 spells CAWSAGNYEQYF. Written as DNA, the CDR3 is TGTGCCTGGAGTGCTGGGAATTACGAGCAGTACTTC. Supplemented by reference TRBV30 and TRBJ2-7, the full variable domain reads SQTIHQWPATLVQPVGSPLSLECTVEGTSNPNLYWYRQAAGRGLQLLFYSVGIGQISSEVPQNLSASRPQDRQFILSSKKLLLSDSGFYLCAWSAGNYEQYFGPGTRLTVT.

This rearrangement joins TRBV30 to TRBJ1-2; D possibly corresponds to TRBD1 (6 bases). From germline, CDR1 is GTSNPN and CDR2 SVGIG (reference sequence). The CDR3 has 13 residues. V was pared by 3 bases and J by 6 bases, with 14 bases between. The CDR3 region is CAWRRRGENGYTF. In DNA, the CDR3 is TGTGCCTGGAGACGGAGGGGGGAAAATGGCTACACCTTC.

This clone was recorded a few times. The V and J genes are TRBV29-1 and TRBJ2-3, with 8 bases lining up with TRBD1. The CDR3 is 15 residues long. The germline V gene encodes CDR1 SQVTM and CDR2 ANQGSEA. V lost 0 bases and J lost 4; bases outside the gene matches: 6. Here the CDR3 DNA reads TGCAGCGTTGAAGAAGGCAGGGGGCCCGCAGATACGCAGTATTTT. Residues: CSVEEGRGPADTQYF.

The chain joins TRBV28 to TRBJ2-5, with D unresolved. Trimming pared 5 bases from V and 5 bases from J, leaving 18 bases between. This CDR3 has 15 residues. The germline gives CDR1 MDHEN, CDR2 SYDVKM. The CDR3 loop reads CASSPPGLYLETQYF. The CDR3 bases are TGTGCCAGCAGTCCTCCGGGTCTTTATCTTGAGACCCAGTACTTC.

In this sample, this clone turned up a few times. V and J are TRBV30 and TRBJ2-1, with TRBD2 as a possible D gene (6 bases). Trimming shortened V by 2 bases and J by 2 bases, and 22 bases separated the two germline ends. The CDR3 is 18 residues long. Germline assignment: CDR1 GTSNPN and CDR2 SVGIG (reference sequence). In DNA form, the CDR3 reads TGTGCCTGGAGTCGATTGTTTGGAACGGGGAGGACCTACAATGAGCAGTTCTTC. It specifies CAWSRLFGTGRTYNEQFF.

At least ten counts were recorded for this clone. The gene calls are TRBV23-1 and TRBJ2-4; possible D gene TRBD1, 5 bases. TRBV23-1 qualifies as an ORF whose function is uncertain. Trimming removed 6 bases at V and 2 bases at J, with 17 bases between. The CDR3 totals 16 residues. The CDR3 region is CASRGAGSRTKNIQYF. CDR3 nucleotide sequence: TGCGCCAGCAGAGGTGCAGGGTCTCGAACCAAAAACATTCAGTACTTC.

This rearrangement joins TRBV5-1 to TRBJ2-1; TRBD2 aligns across 8 bases. Germline CDR1 is SGHRS and CDR2 is YFSETQ. The CDR3 runs 16 residues. The V segment lost 1 base and the J segment 8 bases; nucleotides outside the gene matches: 11. CDR3 nucleotide sequence: TGCGCCAGCAGCTTGTACGCGCGGGGGGCAGCGGATGAGCAGTTCTTC. This translates into CASSLYARGAADEQFF.

V is TRBV7-2 and J is TRBJ2-1, with D tentatively TRBD1 (5 bases). The ends were cut back, 1 base at V and 0 bases at J, with 7 bases in the middle. Per the germline V gene, CDR1 is SGHTA and CDR2 is FQGNSA. The CDR3 runs to 15 residues. The CDR3 here is CASSLDGASYNEQFF. CDR3 nucleotide sequence: TGTGCCAGCAGCTTAGATGGGGCCTCCTACAATGAGCAGTTCTTC.

The V and J genes are TRBV5-1 and TRBJ2-5; D might be TRBD1 or TRBD2, each matching 5 bases. V was shortened by 4 bases and J by 4 bases, with 11 bases between the two germline ends. CDR1 and CDR2 from the germline V gene are SGHRS and YFSETQ. This CDR3 region has 13 residues. The CDR3: CASSAPGTETQYF. CDR3 nucleotide sequence: TGCGCCAGCAGCGCACCCGGGACAGAGACCCAGTACTTC.